This TCR beta chain was obtained from a study of blood T cell repertoires in COVID-19. Turning to the study itself: T cells, B-cell-depleted T cells, or PBMCs provided the cDNA or gDNA that served as material.

Authors' methods: How many nucleated cells were present was estimated from reference gene primer amplification. The table came from immunoSEQ multiplex PCR; TCRdb's copy has only in-frame clones and leaves some out. V, J and clone size are those of that table, while D and trimming were read from the DNA. The sample lists roughly 110,000 clones, over 65% occurring once. The TCR was taken from a man older than 75 with COVID-19, enrolled during active disease. The sequenced sample consisted of peripheral blood.

The CDR3 nucleotides are TGTGCCAGCAGTTTAGCCGGGACTAGCGGGCAAGAGACCCAGTACTTC. It codes for CASSLAGTSGQETQYF. The chain links TRBV28 to TRBJ2-5; 12 nucleotides align to TRBD2. Germline CDR1 and CDR2: MDHEN and SYDVKM. The CDR3 is 16 residues long. J was trimmed by 2 bases and V by 2 bases; bases with no gene match: 3.